This TCR beta chain was sequenced in a study of blood T cell repertoires in COVID-19. In the original analysis: It was from reference gene primer amplification that nucleated cell counts were estimated. Method: immunoSEQ multiplex PCR; TCRdb's copy keeps in-frame clones and lacks some. V, J and clone size are those of that table, while D and trimming were read from the DNA. Of a few hundred thousand clones in the sample, approximately 87% were seen once. This CDR3 comprises 15 residues. The germline V gene encodes CDR1 KGHDR and CDR2 SFDVKD. V was cut by 3 bases and J by 2 bases, with 10 bases left in between. Concerning this clone itself: Additional DNA sequences in this sample encode the identical CDR3.

The clonotype comes from a woman aged 50 to 65 with acute or convalescent COVID-19. Input material: peripheral blood. V and J are TRBV24-1 and TRBJ1-3; D is perhaps TRBD1 (5 bases). The CDR3 reads CATSDPGGAGNTIYF. The DNA of the CDR3 is TGTGCCACCAGTGATCCGGGGGGGGCTGGAAACACCATATATTTT.